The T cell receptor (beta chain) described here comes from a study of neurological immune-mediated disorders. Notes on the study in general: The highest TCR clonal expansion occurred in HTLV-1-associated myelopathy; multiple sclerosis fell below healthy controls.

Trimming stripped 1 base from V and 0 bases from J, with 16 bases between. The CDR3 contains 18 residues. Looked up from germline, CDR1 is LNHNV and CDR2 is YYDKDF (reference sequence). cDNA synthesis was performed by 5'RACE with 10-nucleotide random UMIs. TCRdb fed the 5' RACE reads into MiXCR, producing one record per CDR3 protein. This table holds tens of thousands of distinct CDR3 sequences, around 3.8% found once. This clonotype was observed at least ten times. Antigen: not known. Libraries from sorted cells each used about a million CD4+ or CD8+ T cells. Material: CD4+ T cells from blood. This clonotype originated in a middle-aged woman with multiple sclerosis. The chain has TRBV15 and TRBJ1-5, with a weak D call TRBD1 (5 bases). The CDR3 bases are TGTGCCACCAGCAGAGGAAGGCGGGACGGGATTAGCAATCAGCCCCAGCATTTT. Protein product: CATSRGRRDGISNQPQHF.